The text below deals with one T cell receptor (beta chain). This sample is drawn from a study of blood T cell repertoires in COVID-19. Only in-frame clones appear in the TCRdb table, and some are missing; sequencing was by immunoSEQ multiplex PCR. The sample lists about 150,000 clones; approximately 80% were seen once. CDR1 and CDR2 (germline): LGHDT, YNNKEL (reference sequence). Trimming took off 1 base at V and 3 bases at J, with 13 bases between the two ends. The CDR3 consists of 16 residues. The V call is TRBV3-1 (or the pseudogene TRBV3-2), the J call TRBJ1-3; a weak D match, TRBD1 (5 bases). The receptor comes from a woman between 50 and 59 years old who had recovered from COVID-19. Sequencing was done on a sample of PBMCs or T cells enriched from blood (not recorded which). CDR3 bases: TGTGCCAGCAGCCAAGTCGGAGGGGATGGTGGAAACACCATATATTTT. It specifies CASSQVGGDGGNTIYF.